The entry below gives a single T cell receptor (beta chain) sequence along with its context. TCRdb reprocessed the RT-PCR reads with MiXCR, giving one entry per CDR3 protein. The repertoire holds 500,000 to 700,000 distinct CDR3 sequences, with less than 25% as singletons. The sample originates from a study of response to subunit inactivated influenza vaccine. This CDR3 region has 18 residues. CDR1 and CDR2 from the germline V gene are SGHKS and YYEKEE (reference sequence). After removal of 7 bases from V and 1 base from J, the junction contained 18 bases not matched to a gene. The data were also submitted as part of a second study, on T cells expressing NK-cell markers. That report adds: A 5'RACE template switching approach incorporating UMIs was used to make TCR beta cDNA. It was sorted CD3+CD56+NKG2C+, CD3+CD56+NKG2C- and CD3+CD56-NKG2C+ T cells that supplied the TCR beta repertoires. Out of eight donors sequenced, seven tested HCMV-seropositive and the remaining one seronegative. The study found these clonotypes also leading the CD3+CD56-NKG2C+ fraction in a few donors.

The source material was CD4+ T cells sorted from PBMCs, sampled approximately 13 days after vaccination. This sequence was found in a man in his forties or fifties who received an inactivated influenza vaccine. V gene TRBV5-5 combines with J gene TRBJ2-5, with 8 bases lining up with TRBD2. The CDR3 is CASATGRRGSGVQETQYF. CDR3 sequence (DNA): TGTGCCAGCGCCACCGGGAGGAGGGGTAGCGGGGTCCAAGAGACCCAGTACTTC.